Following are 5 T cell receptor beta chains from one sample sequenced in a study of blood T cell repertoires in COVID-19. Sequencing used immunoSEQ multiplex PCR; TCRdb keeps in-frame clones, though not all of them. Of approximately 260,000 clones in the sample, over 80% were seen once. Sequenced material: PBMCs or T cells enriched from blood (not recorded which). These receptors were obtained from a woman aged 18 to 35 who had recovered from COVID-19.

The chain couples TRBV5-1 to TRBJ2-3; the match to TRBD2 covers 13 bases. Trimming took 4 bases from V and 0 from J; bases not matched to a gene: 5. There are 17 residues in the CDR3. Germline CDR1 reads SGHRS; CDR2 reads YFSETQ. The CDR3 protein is CASSRGTSGESTDTQYF. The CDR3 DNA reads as TGCGCCAGCAGCCGCGGGACTAGCGGGGAAAGCACAGATACGCAGTATTTT.

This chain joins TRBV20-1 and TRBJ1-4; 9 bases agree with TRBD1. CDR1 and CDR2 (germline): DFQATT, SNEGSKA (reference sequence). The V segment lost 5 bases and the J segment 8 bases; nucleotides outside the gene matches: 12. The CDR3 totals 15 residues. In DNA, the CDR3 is TGCAGTGCTGGTGAAGAACCGGGACAGGGCGAAAAACTGTTTTTT. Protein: CSAGEEPGQGEKLFF.

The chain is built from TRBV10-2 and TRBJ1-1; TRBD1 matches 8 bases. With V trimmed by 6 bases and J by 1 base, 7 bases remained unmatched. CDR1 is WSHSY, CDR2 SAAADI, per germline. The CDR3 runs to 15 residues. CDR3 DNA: TGCGCCAGCAGCGGACAGGGCGCGGGGAACACTGAAGCTTTCTTT. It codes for CASSGQGAGNTEAFF.

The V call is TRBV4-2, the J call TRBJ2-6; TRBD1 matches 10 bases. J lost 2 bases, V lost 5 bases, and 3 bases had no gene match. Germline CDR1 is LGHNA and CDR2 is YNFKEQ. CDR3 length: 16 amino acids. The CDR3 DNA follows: TGTGCCAGCAGCGAGGACAGGGGGGCTGGGGCCAACGTCCTGACTTTC. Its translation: CASSEDRGAGANVLTF.

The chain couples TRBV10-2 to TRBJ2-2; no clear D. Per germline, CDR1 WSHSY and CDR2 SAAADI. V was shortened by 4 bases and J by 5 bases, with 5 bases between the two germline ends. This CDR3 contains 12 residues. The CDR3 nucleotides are TGCGCCAGCAGTGCCTTTACCGGGGAGCTGTTTTTT. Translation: CASSAFTGELFF.